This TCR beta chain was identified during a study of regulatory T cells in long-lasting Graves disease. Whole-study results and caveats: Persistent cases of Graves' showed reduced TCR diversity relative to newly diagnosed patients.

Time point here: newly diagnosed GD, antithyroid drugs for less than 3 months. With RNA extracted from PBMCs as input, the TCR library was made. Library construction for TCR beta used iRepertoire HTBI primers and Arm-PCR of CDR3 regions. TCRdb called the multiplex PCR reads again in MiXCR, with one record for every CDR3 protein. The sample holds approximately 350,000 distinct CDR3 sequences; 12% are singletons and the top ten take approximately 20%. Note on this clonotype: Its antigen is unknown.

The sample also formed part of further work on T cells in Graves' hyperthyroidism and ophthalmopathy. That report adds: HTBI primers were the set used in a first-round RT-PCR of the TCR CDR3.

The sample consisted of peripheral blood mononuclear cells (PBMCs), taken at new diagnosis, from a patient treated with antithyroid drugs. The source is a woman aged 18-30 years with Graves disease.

CDR3 amino acids: CAWTPRERPYGYTF. As DNA, the CDR3 is TGTGCCTGGACCCCCCGGGAGAGACCCTACGGCTACACCTTC. The rearrangement uses TRBV30 and TRBJ1-2, with D hard to call. V lost 4 bases and J lost 8, with 20 bases in between. The CDR3 totals 14 residues. From germline, CDR1 is GTSNPN and CDR2 SVGIG (reference sequence).